The T cell receptor (beta chain) under discussion was sequenced for a study of CD8 T cells in ankylosing spondylitis. Notes on the study in general: Apparently characteristic of ankylosing spondylitis blood was a TCR beta motif (eight highly homologous variants). As reported, disease-linked clones showed significant enrichment in matched ankylosing spondylitis synovial fluid.

Libraries for TCR beta were made by quantitative 5'-RACE with molecular barcodes. Each CDR3 protein is one row after TCRdb ran MiXCR on the 5' RACE reads. Of 100,000 or so distinct CDR3 sequences in the sample, about 8.1% were seen once. Trimming stripped 1 base from V and 12 bases from J, with 15 bases between. This CDR3 has 14 amino acids. Germline V lookup: CDR1 KGHDR, CDR2 SFDVKD. In its sample, this clonotype was seen many times. Its cognate antigen is unknown. Sequenced input: blood, either unsorted or a sorted T cell fraction (not recorded which). The rearrangement uses TRBV24-1 and TRBJ2-1, with D perhaps TRBD2 (5 bases). The sequence derives from a male donor with ankylosing spondylitis. Here the CDR3 reads CATSDFKEAMGQFF. DNA of the CDR3: TGTGCCACCAGTGATTTTAAGGAGGCCATGGGGCAGTTCTTC.